Listed here are 22 T cell receptor beta chains from one sample, sequenced in a study of cytomegalovirus exposure and HLA in healthy donors (dated 2017 in TCRdb). Libraries were built with the immunoSEQ multiplex PCR assay. A mixture of 60 forward primers for TCR Vbeta segments and 13 reverse primers for TCR Jbeta segments was used in the multiplex PCR. Sourced from immuneACCESS, this table was stored by TCRdb with only in-frame sequences that have V and J called. A share of the clones is absent; for the studies checked, an unresolved V gene accounts for under half, and the remainder has no known explanation. The sample table holds about 200,000 clones, of which 65% to 85% were seen once. Jointly, the top ten make up 1.7% of the sample. Material for sequencing was PBMCs. The receptors stem from a middle-aged man in good health and CMV-seronegative.

This sequence joins TRBV11-2 and TRBJ1-1, with D possibly matching TRBD1 (5 bases). The ends were cut back, 3 bases at V and 1 base at J, with 9 bases in the middle. This CDR3 comprises 14 residues. Germline V gene lookup returns CDR1 SGHAT and CDR2 FQNNGV. CDR3 coding DNA: TGTGCCAGCAGCTTGCCCGGGGGGAACACTGAAGCTTTCTTT. Translating gives CASSLPGGNTEAFF.

The chain carries TRBV28 and TRBJ1-1; D is possibly TRBD1 (5 bases). V was clipped by 10 bases and J by 3 bases, with 18 bases between them. The CDR3 consists of 14 residues. Germline V gives CDR1 MDHEN, CDR2 SYDVKM. The CDR3 nucleotides are TGTGCCACAGCATATTCCCAGGGTGACACTGAAGCTTTCTTT. Protein: CATAYSQGDTEAFF.

V usage is TRBV7-9 and J usage is TRBJ2-7, with 12 bases fitting TRBD2. Germline V gene data show CDR1 as SEHNR and CDR2 as FQNEAQ (reference sequence). The V and J ends lost 3 bases and 4 bases, in that order; junction bases with no gene match: 4. The CDR3 contains 15 residues. CDR3 coding DNA: TGTGCCAGCAGCTTGTCGACTAGCGGGAGTTACGAGCAGTACTTC. Residues: CASSLSTSGSYEQYF.

V is TRBV27 and J is TRBJ2-2; D not certain. Germline V gene data show CDR1 as MNHEY and CDR2 as SMNVEV (reference sequence). The CDR3 covers 17 residues. Trimming cost V 4 bases and J 2 bases, with 17 bases left between them. CDR3 bases: TGTGCCAGCAGTTCCCCATTGAGGCATGGAAACACCGGGGAGCTGTTTTTT. Its protein product is CASSSPLRHGNTGELFF.

The chain recombines TRBV28 with TRBJ2-5; TRBD2 agrees at 12 bases. CDR3 length: 15 residues. Losses at the gene ends were 6 bases for V and 5 bases for J; bases not matched to a gene: 7. CDR1 MDHEN and CDR2 SYDVKM come from the germline V gene. CDR3 DNA sequence: TGTGCCAGCAGCCCCGGACTAGCGGGATCTGAGACCCAGTACTTC. It specifies CASSPGLAGSETQYF.

This sequence joins TRBV6-6 and TRBJ2-5; possible D gene TRBD2, 5 bases. V lost 5 bases and J 5 bases, leaving 12 bases between the germline ends. The length of the CDR3 is 13 residues. Germline V CDR1 and CDR2: MNHNY, SVGAGI (reference sequence). For the CDR3, the DNA is TGTGCCAGCAGTCGGGGAGTGGGGGAGACCCAGTACTTC. Translation gives CASSRGVGETQYF.

CDR3 DNA sequence: TGCAGCGTCCCCGGGACACAACATAGGGGATATACGCAGTATTTT. Translation: CSVPGTQHRGYTQYF. This sequence joins TRBV29-1 and TRBJ2-3; possibly TRBD1 for D (6 bases). Trimming cost V 6 bases and J 7 bases, with 23 bases left between them. From germline, CDR1 is SQVTM and CDR2 ANQGSEA. This CDR3 has 15 amino acids.

The table lists this clone with a count of one. The gene calls are TRBV10-3 and TRBJ2-7; D ambiguous. Trimming left V 4 bases short and J 0 bases short, with 10 bases between. There are 14 residues in the CDR3. CDR1 is ENHRY, CDR2 SYGVKD, per germline. For the CDR3, the DNA is TGTGCCATCAGTGGTGGCGGTAGCTCCTACGAGCAGTACTTC. Translating it yields CAISGGGSSYEQYF.

Here the CDR3 reads CASSLWTTGNYGYTF. CDR3 nucleotides: TGTGCCAGCAGTTTGTGGACGACAGGGAACTATGGCTACACCTTC. The chain links TRBV27 to TRBJ1-2; TRBD1 agrees at 7 bases. Germline-derived CDR1 and CDR2 are MNHEY and SMNVEV (reference sequence). This CDR3 comprises 15 residues. With V trimmed by 3 bases and J by 2 bases, 6 bases remained unmatched.

This chain links TRBV7-2 with TRBJ2-2; perhaps TRBD1 as D (6 bases). The CDR3 runs to 13 residues. Germline CDR1 reads SGHTA; CDR2 reads FQGNSA. Trimming cost V 7 bases and J 4 bases, with 10 bases left between them. In DNA form, the CDR3 reads TGTGCCAGCATTGCAGGGGCCACCGGGGAGCTGTTTTTT. Residues: CASIAGATGELFF.

The chain links TRBV7-3 to TRBJ2-1, with unresolved D. CDR3 size: 14 residues. Germline CDR1 and CDR2: SGHTA and FQGTGA. Trimming cost V 3 bases and J 5 bases, with 11 bases left between them. CDR3 nucleotides: TGTGCCAGCAGCTTGTCGGAACAGCACAATGAGCAGTTCTTC. It is translated as CASSLSEQHNEQFF.

A few counts support this clone. The gene calls are TRBV27 and TRBJ1-1; TRBD1 matches at 8 bases. CDR3 size: 15 residues. The germline CDR1 and CDR2 sequences are MNHEY and SMNVEV (reference sequence). The V and J ends lost 5 bases and 1 base, in that order; junction bases with no gene match: 6. This CDR3 reads CASSPGQGSNTEAFF. CDR3 DNA sequence: TGTGCCAGCAGTCCTGGACAGGGTTCGAACACTGAAGCTTTCTTT.

The CDR3 here is CASRSGTVNTGELFF. CDR3 sequence (DNA): TGTGCCAGCCGCTCCGGGACAGTAAACACCGGGGAGCTGTTTTTT. V and J are TRBV7-6 and TRBJ2-2; 7 bases fit TRBD1. This CDR3 comprises 15 residues. Germline trimming cut 8 bases from V and 2 bases from J; bases unmatched to any gene: 8. Germline V gene lookup returns CDR1 SGHVS and CDR2 FNYEAQ.

This chain links TRBV5-1 with TRBJ2-5, with 14 bases that match TRBD2. Germline assignment: CDR1 SGHRS and CDR2 YFSETQ. The CDR3 sequence is 17 residues long. V was clipped by 0 bases and J by 5 bases; unmatched bases: 6. The DNA of the CDR3 is TGCGCCAGCAGCTTGGGACTAGCGGGAGGGCCATGGGAGACCCAGTACTTC. This sequence encodes CASSLGLAGGPWETQYF.

The chain links TRBV27 to TRBJ2-7, with 9 bases lining up with TRBD1. Germline V gene data show CDR1 as MNHEY and CDR2 as SMNVEV (reference sequence). This CDR3 is 11 amino acids long. J was trimmed by 13 bases and V by 2 bases; bases with no gene match: 3. The CDR3 protein is CASSLGDRAYF. In nucleotides, the CDR3 is TGTGCCAGCAGTTTAGGGGACAGGGCCTACTTC.

The sample holds a few counts of this clone. This chain links TRBV6-6 with TRBJ2-5, with D uncertain. The CDR3 contains 12 residues. The germline CDR1 and CDR2 sequences are MNHNY and SVGAGI (reference sequence). Deletions cut 6 bases from V and 5 bases from J, with 10 bases between. The CDR3 sequence is CASSQTWETQYF. The CDR3 coding sequence is TGTGCCAGCAGCCAAACTTGGGAGACCCAGTACTTC.

The chain links TRBV30 to TRBJ1-5; D unclear. The germline V gene has CDR1 GTSNPN and CDR2 SVGIG (reference sequence). Trimming stripped 0 bases from V and 0 bases from J, with 9 bases between. The CDR3 length is 15 residues. The CDR3 region has the DNA TGTGCCTGGAGTGTTGGAGGCGTTAGCAATCAGCCCCAGCATTTT. Translated, it gives CAWSVGGVSNQPQHF. Together with reference TRBV30 and TRBJ1-5, the CDR3 gives the full variable domain: SQTIHQWPATLVQPVGSPLSLECTVEGTSNPNLYWYRQAAGRGLQLLFYSVGIGQISSEVPQNLSASRPQDRQFILSSKKLLLSDSGFYLCAWSVGGVSNQPQHFGDGTRLSIL.

This clone was seen only a few times. This chain's CDR3 is CASSPGGPRSYEQYF. CDR3 nucleotide sequence: TGCGCCAGCAGTCCAGGGGGACCCCGCTCCTACGAGCAGTACTTC. The J gene is TRBJ2-7, the V gene TRBV23-1; 7 positions agree with TRBD1. TRBV23-1 qualifies as an ORF whose function is uncertain. The CDR3 runs 15 residues. V was pared by 4 bases and J by 0 bases, with 6 bases of the junction left unmatched.

This rearrangement joins TRBV13 to TRBJ2-2, with 11 bases aligning to TRBD2. Losses at the gene ends were 3 bases for V and 6 bases for J; bases not matched to a gene: 6. This CDR3 is built from 16 residues. Germline CDR1 PRHDT, CDR2 FYEKMQ (reference sequence). The CDR3 nucleotides read TGTGCCAGCAGCTTGTTTAGCGGGAGGGATGCCGGGGAGCTGTTTTTT. Its protein product is CASSLFSGRDAGELFF.

On this clone itself: The sample carries other DNA sequences with the same CDR3. The gene calls are TRBV7-3 and TRBJ2-1, with D tentatively TRBD2 (6 bases). V was cut by 3 bases and J by 1 base, with 7 bases left in between. The CDR3 loop spans 14 amino acids. The V gene's germline CDR1 is SGHTA and CDR2 FQGTGA. CDR3 loop: CASSLGGSYNEQFF. CDR3 DNA sequence: TGTGCCAGCAGCTTGGGGGGTTCCTACAATGAGCAGTTCTTC.

This clone was recorded only once. This chain uses TRBV28 with TRBJ1-4; D unresolved. The CDR3 consists of 12 residues. Germline values: CDR1 MDHEN, CDR2 SYDVKM. Between the trimmed V and J ends, which lost 4 bases and 7 bases, there was a span of 7 bases. The CDR3 sequence: CASSWGVEKLFF. CDR3 DNA sequence: TGTGCCAGCAGTTGGGGAGTTGAAAAACTGTTTTTT.

The chain has TRBV7-9 and TRBJ2-2, with D perhaps TRBD1 (6 bases). The germline V and J ends were trimmed by 6 bases and 6 bases, with 14 bases remaining between them. The CDR3 is 14 amino acids. Germline CDR1 SEHNR, CDR2 FQNEAQ (reference sequence). In DNA, the CDR3 is TGTGCCAGCAGTCAAGGACAGACCTCCGGGGAGCTGTTTTTT. Translated, it gives CASSQGQTSGELFF.